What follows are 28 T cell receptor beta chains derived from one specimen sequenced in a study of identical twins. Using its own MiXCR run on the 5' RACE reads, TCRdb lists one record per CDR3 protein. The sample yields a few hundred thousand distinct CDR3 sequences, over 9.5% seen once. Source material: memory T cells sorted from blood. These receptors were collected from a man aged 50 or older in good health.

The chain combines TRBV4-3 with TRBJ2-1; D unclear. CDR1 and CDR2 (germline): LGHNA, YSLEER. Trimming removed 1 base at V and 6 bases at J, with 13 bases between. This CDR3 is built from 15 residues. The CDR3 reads CASSQVLPLLNEQFF. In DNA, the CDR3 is TGCGCCAGCAGCCAAGTCCTCCCCCTCCTCAATGAGCAGTTCTTC.

CDR3 in amino acids: CASSLEAQANEQFF. CDR3 DNA: TGTGCCAGCAGCTTAGAGGCACAGGCCAATGAGCAGTTCTTC. The chain couples TRBV11-2 to TRBJ2-1; possibly TRBD1 for D (5 bases). The CDR3 extends over 14 amino acids. V lost 0 bases and J 6 bases, leaving 9 bases between the germline ends. Germline CDR1 and CDR2: SGHAT and FQNNGV.

CDR3 protein: CSAHRTGLAHEQYF. The CDR3 DNA reads as TGCAGTGCTCACCGCACGGGACTAGCCCACGAGCAGTACTTC. The V and J genes are TRBV20-1 and TRBJ2-7; TRBD2 agrees at 9 bases. Germline CDR1 and CDR2: DFQATT and SNEGSKA (reference sequence). With V trimmed by 5 bases and J by 5 bases, 10 bases remained unmatched. The CDR3 covers 14 residues.

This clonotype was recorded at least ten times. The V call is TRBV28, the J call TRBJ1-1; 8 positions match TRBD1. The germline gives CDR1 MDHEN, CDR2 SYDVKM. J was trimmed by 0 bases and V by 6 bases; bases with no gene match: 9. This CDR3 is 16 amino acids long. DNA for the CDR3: TGTGCCAGCAGCAACAGGGGGAAGTCTATGAACACTGAAGCTTTCTTT. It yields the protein CASSNRGKSMNTEAFF.

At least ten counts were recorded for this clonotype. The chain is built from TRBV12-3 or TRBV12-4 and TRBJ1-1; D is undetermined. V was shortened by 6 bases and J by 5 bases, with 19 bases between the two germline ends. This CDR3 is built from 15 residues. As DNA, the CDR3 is TGTGCCAGCAGCCCCCTTGGACGGACCGGGACTGAAGCTTTCTTT. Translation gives CASSPLGRTGTEAFF.

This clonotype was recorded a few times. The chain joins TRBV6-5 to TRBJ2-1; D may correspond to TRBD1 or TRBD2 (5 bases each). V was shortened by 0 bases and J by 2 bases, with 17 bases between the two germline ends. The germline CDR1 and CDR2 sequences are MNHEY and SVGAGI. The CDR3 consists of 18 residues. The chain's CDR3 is CASSYSPGAHSTYNEQFF. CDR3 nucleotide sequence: TGTGCCAGCAGTTACTCCCCCGGGGCGCACTCGACCTACAATGAGCAGTTCTTC.

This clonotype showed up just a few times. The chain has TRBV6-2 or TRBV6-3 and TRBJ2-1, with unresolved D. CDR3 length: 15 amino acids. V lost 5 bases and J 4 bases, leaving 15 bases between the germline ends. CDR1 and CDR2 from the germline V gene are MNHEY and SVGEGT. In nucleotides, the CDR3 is TGTGCCAGCAGTCCCAGACCGTTACAATACAATGAGCAGTTCTTC. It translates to CASSPRPLQYNEQFF.

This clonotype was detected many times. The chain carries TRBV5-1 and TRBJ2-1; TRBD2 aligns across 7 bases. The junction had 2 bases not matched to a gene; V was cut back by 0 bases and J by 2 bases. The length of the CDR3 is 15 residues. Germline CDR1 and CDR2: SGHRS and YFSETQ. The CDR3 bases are TGCGCCAGCAGCTTGGGGGGGGGGGCCTACAATGAGCAGTTCTTC. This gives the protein CASSLGGGAYNEQFF.

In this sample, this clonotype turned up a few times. The CDR3 loop is CSVEDRPGYEQYF. The CDR3 nucleotides are TGCAGCGTTGAAGATCGCCCGGGGTACGAGCAGTACTTC. This chain uses TRBV29-1 with TRBJ2-7, with TRBD2 as a possible D gene (5 bases). The CDR3 length is 13 residues. Trimming took 0 bases from V and 4 from J, leaving 10 bases between them. The germline V gene encodes CDR1 SQVTM and CDR2 ANQGSEA.

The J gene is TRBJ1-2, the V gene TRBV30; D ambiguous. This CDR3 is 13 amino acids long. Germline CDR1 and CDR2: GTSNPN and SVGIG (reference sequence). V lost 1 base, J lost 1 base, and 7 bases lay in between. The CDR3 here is CAWSEVLNYGYTF. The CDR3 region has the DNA TGTGCCTGGAGTGAGGTACTTAACTATGGCTACACCTTC.

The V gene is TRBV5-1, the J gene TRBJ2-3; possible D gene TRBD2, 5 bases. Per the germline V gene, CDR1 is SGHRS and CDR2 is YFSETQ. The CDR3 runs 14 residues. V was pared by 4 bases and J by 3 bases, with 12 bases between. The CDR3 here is CASSPERGTDTQYF. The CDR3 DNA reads TGCGCCAGCAGCCCCGAGCGCGGGACAGATACGCAGTATTTT.

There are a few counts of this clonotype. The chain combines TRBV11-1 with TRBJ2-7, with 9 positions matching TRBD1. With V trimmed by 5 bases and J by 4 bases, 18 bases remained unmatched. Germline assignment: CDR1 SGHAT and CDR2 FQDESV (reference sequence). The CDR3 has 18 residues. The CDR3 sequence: CASSIYSGVGTGQYEQYF. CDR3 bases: TGTGCCAGCAGCATATACTCCGGGGTGGGGACAGGGCAATACGAGCAGTACTTC.

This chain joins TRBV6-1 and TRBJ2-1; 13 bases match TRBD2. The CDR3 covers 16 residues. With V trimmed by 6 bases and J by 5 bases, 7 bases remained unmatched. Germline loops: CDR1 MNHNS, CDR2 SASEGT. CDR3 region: CASRLTGTSGNNEQFF. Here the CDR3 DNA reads TGTGCCAGCAGACTTACCGGGACTAGCGGGAACAATGAGCAGTTCTTC.

The CDR3 DNA sequence: TGTGCCAGCAGCCAAGGCTTCGGCCGAGACTACGAGCAGTACTTC. Amino acid sequence: CASSQGFGRDYEQYF. This chain links TRBV14 with TRBJ2-7, with D unclear. CDR1 is SGHDN, CDR2 FVKESK, per germline. V lost 1 base, J lost 3 bases, and 13 bases lay in between. CDR3 length: 15 amino acids.

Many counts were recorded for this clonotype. This CDR3 reads CATARPGRGGRASDTQYF. The DNA for the CDR3 is TGTGCCACCGCCCGGCCGGGACGAGGAGGGAGGGCCTCAGATACGCAGTATTTT. The gene calls are TRBV27 and TRBJ2-3; TRBD2 aligns across 7 bases. The trim removed 10 bases at V and 4 bases at J, leaving 23 bases unmatched. The CDR3 spans 18 residues. Germline V gene data show CDR1 as MNHEY and CDR2 as SMNVEV (reference sequence).

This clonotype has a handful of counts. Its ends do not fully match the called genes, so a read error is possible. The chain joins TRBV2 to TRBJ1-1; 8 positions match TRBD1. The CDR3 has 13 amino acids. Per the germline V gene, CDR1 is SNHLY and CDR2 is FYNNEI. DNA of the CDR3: TGTGCCAGCAGCGAAGACAGGGGCACTGAAGCTTTCTTT. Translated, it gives CASSEDRGTEAFF.

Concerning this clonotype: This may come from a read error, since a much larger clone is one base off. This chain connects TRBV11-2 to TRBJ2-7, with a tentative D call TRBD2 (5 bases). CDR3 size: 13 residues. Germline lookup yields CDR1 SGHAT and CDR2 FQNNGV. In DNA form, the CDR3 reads TGTGCCCGCAGCTTAGCGACCACTCCCGAGCAGTACTTC. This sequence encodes CARSLATTPEQYF.

CDR3: CASSADIGGYTF. In DNA form, the CDR3 reads TGTGCCAGCAGCGCGGACATAGGTGGCTACACCTTC. The chain carries TRBV7-9 and TRBJ1-2, with D possibly being TRBD1 (5 bases). The V end lost 5 bases, the J end lost 7 bases, and 11 bases lay between the germline ends. The germline V gene has CDR1 SEHNR and CDR2 FQNEAQ (reference sequence). The CDR3 has 12 amino acids.

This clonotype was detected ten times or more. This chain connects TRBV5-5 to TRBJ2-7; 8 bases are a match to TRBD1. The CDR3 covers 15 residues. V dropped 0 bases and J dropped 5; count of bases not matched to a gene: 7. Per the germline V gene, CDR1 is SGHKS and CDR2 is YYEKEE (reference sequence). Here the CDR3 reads CASSLEWTGSHEQYF. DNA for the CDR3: TGTGCCAGCAGCTTGGAGTGGACAGGGTCCCACGAGCAGTACTTC.

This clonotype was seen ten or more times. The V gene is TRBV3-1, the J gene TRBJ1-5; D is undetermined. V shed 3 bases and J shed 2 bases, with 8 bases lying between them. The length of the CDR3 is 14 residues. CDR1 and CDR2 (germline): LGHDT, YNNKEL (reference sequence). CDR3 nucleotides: TGTGCCAGCAGCCAGGGGTCAGGCAATCAGCCCCAGCATTTT. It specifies CASSQGSGNQPQHF.

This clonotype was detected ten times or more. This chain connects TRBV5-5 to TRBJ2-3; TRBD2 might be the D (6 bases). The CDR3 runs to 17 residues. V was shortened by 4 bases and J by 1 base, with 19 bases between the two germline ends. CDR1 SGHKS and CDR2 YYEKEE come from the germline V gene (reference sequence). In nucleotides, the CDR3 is TGTGCCAGCAGCCCCTTCGGGACTCCGGAGGGCACAGATACGCAGTATTTT. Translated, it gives CASSPFGTPEGTDTQYF.

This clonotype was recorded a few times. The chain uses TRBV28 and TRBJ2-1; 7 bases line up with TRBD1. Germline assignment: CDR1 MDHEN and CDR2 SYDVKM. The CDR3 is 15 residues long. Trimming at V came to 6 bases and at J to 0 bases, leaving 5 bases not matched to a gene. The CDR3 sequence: CASRETGDSYNEQFF. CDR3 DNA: TGTGCCAGCAGGGAAACAGGGGACTCCTACAATGAGCAGTTCTTC.

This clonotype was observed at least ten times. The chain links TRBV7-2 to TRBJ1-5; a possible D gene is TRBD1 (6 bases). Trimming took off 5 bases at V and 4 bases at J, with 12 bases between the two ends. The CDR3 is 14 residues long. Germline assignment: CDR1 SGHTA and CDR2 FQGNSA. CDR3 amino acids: CASSTGLVNQPQHF. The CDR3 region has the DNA TGTGCCAGCAGCACAGGGCTCGTTAATCAGCCCCAGCATTTT.

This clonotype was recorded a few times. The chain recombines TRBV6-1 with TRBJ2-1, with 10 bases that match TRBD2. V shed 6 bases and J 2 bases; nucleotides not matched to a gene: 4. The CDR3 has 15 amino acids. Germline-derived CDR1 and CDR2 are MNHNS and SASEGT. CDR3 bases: TGTGCCAGCAGCAAGAGCGGGAGGGCCTACAATGAGCAGTTCTTC. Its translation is CASSKSGRAYNEQFF.

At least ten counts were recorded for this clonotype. CDR3 nucleotide sequence: TGTGCCATCAGCTGGGGACAGGGTAACGAGCAGTACTTC. It codes for CAISWGQGNEQYF. The chain employs TRBV10-3 and TRBJ2-7; 9 nucleotides match TRBD1. V lost 6 bases to trimming and J lost 5 bases; unmatched junction nucleotides: 5. The CDR3 consists of 13 residues. Germline CDR1 is ENHRY and CDR2 is SYGVKD.

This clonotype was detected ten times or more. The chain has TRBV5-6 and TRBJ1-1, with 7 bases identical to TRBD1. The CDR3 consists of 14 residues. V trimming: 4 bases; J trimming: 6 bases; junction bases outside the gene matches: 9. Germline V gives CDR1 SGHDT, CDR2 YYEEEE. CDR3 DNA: TGTGCCAGCAGCGAACAGGGGAAGAGCCCTGAAGCTTTCTTT. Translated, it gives CASSEQGKSPEAFF.

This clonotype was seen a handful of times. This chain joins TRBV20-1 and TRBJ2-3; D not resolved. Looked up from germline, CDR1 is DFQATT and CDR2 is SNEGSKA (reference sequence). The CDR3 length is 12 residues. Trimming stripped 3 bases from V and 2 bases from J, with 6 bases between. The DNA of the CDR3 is TGCAGTGCTAGCTCGGACACAGATACGCAGTATTTT. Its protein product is CSASSDTDTQYF.

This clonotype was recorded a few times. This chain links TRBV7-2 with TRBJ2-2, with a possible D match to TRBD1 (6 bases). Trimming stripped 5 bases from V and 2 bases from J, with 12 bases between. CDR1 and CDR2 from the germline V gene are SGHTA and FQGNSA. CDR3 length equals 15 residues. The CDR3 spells CASSPGDTNTGELFF. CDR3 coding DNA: TGTGCCAGCAGCCCAGGGGACACCAACACCGGGGAGCTGTTTTTT.